This T cell receptor (beta chain) was retrieved from a study of breast tumors, draining lymph nodes, adjacent tissues. The lymph nodes were axillary draining lymph nodes from breast cancer patients. There are many counts of this clonotype. CDR3 length: 14 residues. Looked up from germline, CDR1 is SGHRS and CDR2 is YFSETQ. Germline trimming cut 2 bases from V and 7 bases from J; bases unmatched to any gene: 2. MiXCR was run by TCRdb on the multiplex PCR reads, yielding one entry per CDR3 protein. The repertoire has some 230,000 distinct CDR3 sequences, around 34% of them found once; the top ten carry about 3.3%.

The chain uses TRBV5-1 and TRBJ1-4; TRBD1 matches 10 bases. Sequences were obtained from axillary lymph node tissue. The receptor's source is a female donor with breast cancer. Some clones in this sample may be carry-over from other donors' samples. The CDR3 region is CASSFGTGVEKLFF. The CDR3 nucleotides read TGCGCCAGCAGCTTTGGGACAGGGGTTGAAAAACTGTTTTTT. Full variable domain (missing parts from reference TRBV5-1 and TRBJ1-4): KAGVTQTPRYLIKTRGQQVTLSCSPISGHRSVSWYQQTPGQGLQFLFEYFSETQRNKGNFPGRFSGRQFSNSRSEMNVSTLELGDSALYLCASSFGTGVEKLFFGSGTQLSVL.